This T cell receptor beta chain was obtained from a study of blood T cell repertoires in COVID-19. Per the original methods: Estimates of nucleated cell counts were drawn from the amplification of reference gene primers. Only in-frame clones appear in the TCRdb table, and some are missing; sequencing was by immunoSEQ multiplex PCR. The DNA was the basis for D and trimming; V, J and clone size are from that table. The data show 140,000 or so clones, around 85% seen once. CDR1 and CDR2 (germline): MNHEY, SVGAGI. The ends were cut back, 10 bases at V and 10 bases at J, with 20 bases in the middle. The CDR3 is 14 amino acids.

Source material: peripheral blood. This chain uses TRBV6-5 with TRBJ1-6; tentatively, D is TRBD1 (6 bases). The receptor was isolated from a man aged 45-65 years with acute or convalescent COVID-19. CDR3 amino acids: CATRGGSEYSPLHF. CDR3 DNA sequence: TGTGCCACCCGAGGGGGATCCGAGTACTCACCCCTCCACTTT.